Listed here are 27 T cell receptor beta chains from one sample, sequenced in a study of shared clonotypes between healthy human individuals. Assay used: immunoSEQ multiplex PCR; TCRdb lists only in-frame clones, some missing. The sample has over 1.4 million clones, around 95% seen once. Sequenced sample: naive CD4+ T cells sorted from blood. Subset specified: CD45RA+ positively selected. These TCRs come from a man younger than 40 in good health.

The chain recombines TRBV6-6 with TRBJ2-3, with D hard to call. Deletions cut 4 bases from V and 0 bases from J, with 11 bases between. Germline loops: CDR1 MNHNY, CDR2 SVGAGI (reference sequence). This CDR3 has 15 residues. The CDR3 DNA follows: TGTGCCAGCAGTTCGGTCTCCCAGAGCACAGATACGCAGTATTTT. This translates into CASSSVSQSTDTQYF.

The chain combines TRBV6-6 with TRBJ2-7, with TRBD2 matching 7 bases. The CDR3 is 15 residues long. V gave up 0 bases and J gave up 2 bases; unmatched junction bases: 4. Germline loops: CDR1 MNHNY, CDR2 SVGAGI (reference sequence). The CDR3 protein is CASSYSGGDAYEQYF. For the CDR3, the DNA is TGTGCCAGCAGTTACTCGGGGGGGGATGCCTACGAGCAGTACTTC.

The V gene is TRBV2, the J gene TRBJ1-5, with 8 bases that match TRBD1. Unmatched junction bases numbered 11, after V lost 5 bases and J lost 2 bases. CDR3 size: 17 residues. Germline loops: CDR1 SNHLY, CDR2 FYNNEI. CDR3: CASSYNRGIDGNQPQHF. The CDR3 DNA reads TGTGCCAGCAGTTATAACAGGGGGATAGATGGCAATCAGCCCCAGCATTTT. Combining the CDR3 with reference TRBV2 and TRBJ1-5 gives the whole variable domain EPEVTQTPSHQVTQMGQEVILRCVPISNHLYFYWYRQILGQKVEFLVSFYNNEISEKSEIFDDQFSVERPDGSNFTLKIRSTKLEDSAMYFCASSYNRGIDGNQPQHFGDGTRLSIL.

The chain couples TRBV9 to TRBJ1-5; D ambiguous. Germline CDR1 and CDR2: SGDLS and YYNGEE. Trimming pared 4 bases from V and 5 bases from J, leaving 13 bases between. The CDR3 length is 14 residues. The CDR3 coding sequence is TGTGCCAGCAGCCCTGAGGACCGATATCAGCCCCAGCATTTT. Translation gives CASSPEDRYQPQHF.

The V gene is TRBV7-2, the J gene TRBJ2-6, with D perhaps assigned TRBD1 or TRBD2 (5 bases each). Trimming stripped 2 bases from V and 2 bases from J, with 13 bases between. The CDR3 spans 17 residues. Germline V gene sequence: CDR1 SGHTA, CDR2 FQGNSA. CDR3 bases: TGTGCCAGCAGCTTACCGGGGCTGAGGACTGGGGCCAACGTCCTGACTTTC. Translation gives CASSLPGLRTGANVLTF.

A note on this clone: Other DNA sequences in the same sample also yield this CDR3. J is TRBJ1-3 and V is TRBV30, with 7 bases matching TRBD1. The germline V gene has CDR1 GTSNPN and CDR2 SVGIG (reference sequence). Trimming took 4 bases from V and 3 from J; bases not matched to a gene: 0. This CDR3 comprises 12 residues. The CDR3 loop is CAWTGGGNTIYF. The CDR3 region has the DNA TGTGCCTGGACAGGGGGTGGAAACACCATATATTTT.

The gene calls are TRBV9 and TRBJ2-1; D remains unclear. V lost 0 bases and J lost 1, with 11 bases in between. The CDR3 totals 16 residues. CDR1 is SGDLS, CDR2 YYNGEE, per germline. CDR3 sequence reads: CASSVAARQSYNEQFF. The CDR3 bases are TGTGCCAGCAGCGTAGCGGCACGCCAGTCCTACAATGAGCAGTTCTTC.

The V and J genes are TRBV4-3 and TRBJ1-2; 8 bases line up with TRBD1. This CDR3 is built from 14 residues. From germline, CDR1 is LGHNA and CDR2 YSLEER. V lost 4 bases, J lost 4 bases, and 5 bases stayed unmatched. The CDR3 DNA sequence: TGCGCCAGCAGCCGAGGGACAGGCGGCTATGGCTACACCTTC. This sequence encodes CASSRGTGGYGYTF.

The rearrangement links TRBV5-6 to TRBJ2-5, with TRBD1 identical over 7 bases. V dropped 4 bases and J dropped 5; count of bases not matched to a gene: 14. Germline CDR1 and CDR2: SGHDT and YYEEEE. CDR3 size: 16 residues. CDR3 bases: TGTGCCAGCAGCGGAACAGGGGCCCTACCACGGGAGACCCAGTACTTC. Translation gives CASSGTGALPRETQYF. Full variable domain (outside the CDR3, taken from reference TRBV5-6 and TRBJ2-5): DAGVTQSPTHLIKTRGQQVTLRCSPKSGHDTVSWYQQALGQGPQFIFQYYEEEERQRGNFPDRFSGHQFPNYSSELNVNALLLGDSALYLCASSGTGALPRETQYFGPGTRLLVL.

Only one count was recorded for this clone. The chain couples TRBV10-3 to TRBJ2-7; 12 positions agree with TRBD2. V shed 7 bases and J 7 bases; nucleotides not matched to a gene: 8. Looked up from germline, CDR1 is ENHRY and CDR2 is SYGVKD. The CDR3 sequence is 14 residues long. The CDR3 reads CAITAGLAGNEQYF. In nucleotides, the CDR3 is TGTGCCATCACAGCCGGACTAGCGGGAAATGAGCAGTACTTC.

The V gene is TRBV19, the J gene TRBJ1-5, with 8 bases lining up with TRBD1. The J segment lost 5 bases and the V segment lost 2 bases, leaving 2 bases of the junction unmatched. Germline V CDR1 and CDR2: LNHDA, SQIVND (reference sequence). The CDR3 totals 14 residues. CDR3 protein: CASSIMGQDQPQHF. The CDR3 region has the DNA TGTGCCAGTAGTATAATGGGACAGGATCAGCCCCAGCATTTT. The entire variable domain, with the rest obtained from reference TRBV19 and TRBJ1-5, is as follows: DGGITQSPKYLFRKEGQNVTLSCEQNLNHDAMYWYRQDPGQGLRLIYYSQIVNDFQKGDIAEGYSVSREKKESFPLTVTSAQKNPTAFYLCASSIMGQDQPQHFGDGTRLSIL.

The chain joins TRBV2 to TRBJ2-2; 9 nucleotides match TRBD2. The CDR3 runs to 14 residues. J was trimmed by 5 bases and V by 6 bases; bases with no gene match: 4. The germline gives CDR1 SNHLY, CDR2 FYNNEI. The CDR3 protein is CASSRTSATGELFF. CDR3 DNA sequence: TGTGCCAGCAGCCGGACTAGCGCAACCGGGGAGCTGTTTTTT.

This clone was detected once. This chain connects TRBV10-3 to TRBJ1-3, with TRBD1 as a possible D gene (5 bases). The germline gives CDR1 ENHRY, CDR2 SYGVKD. The V end lost 6 bases, the J end lost 0 bases, and 9 bases lay between the germline ends. The length of the CDR3 is 14 residues. CDR3 region: CAIRSDNSGNTIYF. The CDR3 coding sequence is TGTGCCATCAGGTCGGACAACTCTGGAAACACCATATATTTT.

This rearrangement joins TRBV5-1 to TRBJ1-2, with TRBD1 matching over 8 bases. The CDR3 totals 15 residues. From germline, CDR1 is SGHRS and CDR2 YFSETQ. Trimming at V came to 1 base and at J to 4 bases, leaving 6 bases not matched to a gene. The chain's CDR3 is CASSLSPGQGYGYTF. Written as DNA, the CDR3 is TGCGCCAGCAGCTTGTCACCCGGACAGGGCTATGGCTACACCTTC.

The chain joins TRBV11-2 to TRBJ2-7; a weak D match, TRBD1 (5 bases). V was cut by 4 bases and J by 6 bases, with 13 bases left in between. In germline, CDR1 is SGHAT, CDR2 FQNNGV. The CDR3 extends over 13 amino acids. For the CDR3, the DNA is TGTGCCAGCAGCTACACGCAGGGTGGCGAGCAGTACTTC. Amino acid sequence: CASSYTQGGEQYF.

V gene TRBV5-4 combines with J gene TRBJ1-4, with a tentative D call TRBD1 (6 bases). This CDR3 is built from 15 residues. Germline V gene lookup returns CDR1 SGHNT and CDR2 YYREEE (reference sequence). The V end lost 3 bases, the J end lost 6 bases, and 15 bases lay between the germline ends. This CDR3 reads CASSSPGDADEKLFF. As DNA, the CDR3 is TGTGCCAGCAGCTCCCCAGGGGATGCGGATGAAAAACTGTTTTTT. The variable domain in full, completed from reference TRBV5-4 and TRBJ1-4, reads ETGVTQSPTHLIKTRGQQVTLRCSSQSGHNTVSWYQQALGQGPQFIFQYYREEENGRGNFPPRFSGLQFPNYSSELNVNALELDDSALYLCASSSPGDADEKLFFGSGTQLSVL.

The chain is built from TRBV7-9 and TRBJ2-3; 7 bases line up with TRBD2. J gave up 6 bases and V 5 bases, and 5 bases lay outside the gene matches. The length of the CDR3 is 13 residues. The germline CDR1 and CDR2 sequences are SEHNR and FQNEAQ (reference sequence). The CDR3 protein is CASSTLGGDTQYF. As DNA, the CDR3 is TGTGCCAGCAGCACCCTCGGGGGGGATACGCAGTATTTT.

The sample holds one count of this clone. This chain links TRBV5-1 with TRBJ1-1; 8 bases fit TRBD1. CDR1 and CDR2 (germline): SGHRS, YFSETQ. V dropped 4 bases and J dropped 3; count of bases not matched to a gene: 8. The CDR3 has 15 amino acids. Here the CDR3 reads CASSQDRTGYTEAFF. CDR3 in DNA: TGCGCCAGCAGCCAGGACCGGACAGGGTACACTGAAGCTTTCTTT. Drawing the rest from reference TRBV5-1 and TRBJ1-1, the complete variable domain is KAGVTQTPRYLIKTRGQQVTLSCSPISGHRSVSWYQQTPGQGLQFLFEYFSETQRNKGNFPGRFSGRQFSNSRSEMNVSTLELGDSALYLCASSQDRTGYTEAFFGQGTRLTVV.

Comment on this clone: Other DNA sequences in this sample translate to the same CDR3. The V call is TRBV28, the J call TRBJ2-3; either TRBD1 or TRBD2 may supply D (5 bases each). CDR3 length: 13 residues. Trimming took 2 bases from V and 2 from J, leaving 5 bases between them. Germline assignment: CDR1 MDHEN and CDR2 SYDVKM. The DNA for the CDR3 is TGTGCCAGCAGTTTAGGGACCACAGATACGCAGTATTTT. Its translation is CASSLGTTDTQYF.

The gene calls are TRBV21-1 and TRBJ1-1; TRBD1, the table's D call, lacks a check against the DNA. TRBV21-1 is tagged as a pseudogene. There are 18 residues in the CDR3. This CDR3 is CASSKYVGQGHMNTEAFF. The CDR3 nucleotides are TGTGCCAGCAGCAAATATGTCGGACAGGGCCACATGAACACTGAAGCTTTCTTT.

The CDR3 reads CAIESTRISSYEQYF. The DNA of the CDR3 is TGTGCCATCGAAAGTACCCGCATTTCCTCCTACGAGCAGTACTTC. The chain recombines TRBV2 with TRBJ2-7; D is undetermined. The V end was cut by 10 bases, the J end by 0 bases, with 19 bases between. Germline lookup yields CDR1 SNHLY and CDR2 FYNNEI. The CDR3 runs 15 residues.

The V and J genes are TRBV15 and TRBJ2-3; D assignment may be TRBD1 or TRBD2 (6 bases each). The germline V gene has CDR1 LNHNV and CDR2 YYDKDF (reference sequence). This CDR3 comprises 18 residues. Trimming cost V 5 bases and J 2 bases, with 23 bases left between them. CDR3 sequence (DNA): TGTGCCACCAGCCCCCTACGCGGGACCGAGGGGGTCACAGATACGCAGTATTTT. Translating it yields CATSPLRGTEGVTDTQYF.

The chain recombines TRBV28 with TRBJ2-7, with unresolved D. CDR1 and CDR2 from the germline V gene are MDHEN and SYDVKM. V was shortened by 6 bases and J by 6 bases, with 15 bases between the two germline ends. The CDR3 has 13 residues. The CDR3 DNA sequence: TGTGCCAGCAGCCAACCGAGGTTCGGCGAGCAGTACTTC. This sequence encodes CASSQPRFGEQYF.

J is TRBJ2-5 and V is TRBV15; 10 positions match TRBD2. The V and J ends lost 1 base and 1 base, in that order; junction bases with no gene match: 6. Germline CDR1 is LNHNV and CDR2 is YYDKDF (reference sequence). CDR3 length equals 17 residues. CDR3 amino acids: CATSRVGLAESQETQYF. Here the CDR3 DNA reads TGTGCCACCAGCAGAGTAGGACTAGCGGAATCCCAAGAGACCCAGTACTTC.

The chain employs TRBV5-1 and TRBJ2-1; D gene uncertain. This CDR3 contains 12 residues. Germline-derived CDR1 and CDR2 are SGHRS and YFSETQ. Trimming removed 3 bases at V and 8 bases at J, with 9 bases between. Here the CDR3 DNA reads TGCGCCAGCAGCTCAACCTGGGATGAGCAGTTCTTC. Its protein product is CASSSTWDEQFF.

This clone was seen just once. V is TRBV11-3 and J is TRBJ2-1; 7 positions agree with TRBD2. CDR3 length equals 13 residues. V lost 5 bases to trimming and J lost 9 bases; unmatched junction nucleotides: 7. Germline CDR1 is SGHNT and CDR2 is YENEEA. The CDR3 loop is CASSRKAGAEQFF. The CDR3 DNA reads TGTGCCAGCAGCCGGAAGGCGGGAGCTGAGCAGTTCTTC. The variable domain in full, completed from reference TRBV11-3 and TRBJ2-1, reads EAGVVQSPRYKIIEKKQPVAFWCNPISGHNTLYWYLQNLGQGPELLIRYENEEAVDDSQLPKDRFSAERLKGVDSTLKIQPAELGDSAVYLCASSRKAGAEQFFGPGTRLTVL.

The V and J genes are TRBV18 and TRBJ2-2, with D maybe TRBD2 (6 bases). V dropped 5 bases and J dropped 7 bases, with 20 bases sitting between them. CDR1 KGHSH and CDR2 LQKENI come from the germline V gene. The CDR3 consists of 16 residues. In DNA, the CDR3 is TGTGCCAGCTCATCCCGGGACTCCCATCGGGGCGGGGAGCTGTTTTTT. Translating gives CASSSRDSHRGGELFF.